These 29 T cell receptor beta chains share one sample of origin, sequenced in a study of blood T cell repertoires in COVID-19. Libraries were prepared by immunoSEQ multiplex PCR; TCRdb keeps only in-frame clonotypes and omits some of them. Of tens of thousands of clones in the sample, nearly 90% were seen once. The sequenced sample was peripheral blood. These receptors were taken from a man aged 50 to 59 with active COVID-19.

This chain links TRBV6-5 with TRBJ2-2, with D maybe TRBD2 (7 bases). This CDR3 spans 16 amino acids. Germline loops: CDR1 MNHEY, CDR2 SVGAGI. V was pared by 4 bases and J by 4 bases, with 16 bases between. The CDR3 sequence is CASSLILGGGTGELFF. CDR3 nucleotide sequence: TGTGCCAGCAGTTTAATTTTAGGGGGGGGCACCGGGGAGCTGTTTTTT.

The gene calls are TRBV28 and TRBJ2-7; 7 nucleotides line up with TRBD1. Germline CDR1 reads MDHEN; CDR2 reads SYDVKM. V shed 6 bases, J shed 3 bases, and the junction held 8 bases outside the gene matches. The CDR3 covers 14 residues. The CDR3, as DNA: TGTGCCAGCAGACCGACAGGGTCCAACTACGAGCAGTACTTC. This encodes CASRPTGSNYEQYF.

The V and J genes are TRBV6-1 and TRBJ1-3, with a tentative D call TRBD1 (5 bases). CDR1 MNHNS and CDR2 SASEGT come from the germline V gene. CDR3 size: 14 residues. Trimming shortened V by 2 bases and J by 4 bases, and 9 bases separated the two germline ends. This CDR3 is CASSEPGYGNTIYF. CDR3 bases: TGTGCCAGCAGTGAACCAGGGTACGGAAACACCATATATTTT.

The chain employs TRBV10-3 and TRBJ2-7; tentative D call: TRBD2 (5 bases). This CDR3 contains 11 residues. V lost 11 bases to trimming and J lost 6 bases, with 14 bases between them. Germline CDR1 is ENHRY and CDR2 is SYGVKD. The CDR3 loop reads CASGRGIEQYF. The DNA for the CDR3 is TGTGCCTCGGGCCGGGGTATCGAGCAGTACTTC.

CDR3 residues: CASASRTGLLEQYF. The DNA of the CDR3 is TGTGCCAGCGCATCCCGGACAGGGTTACTCGAGCAGTACTTC. V usage is TRBV7-9 and J usage is TRBJ2-7, with 8 bases lining up with TRBD1. Germline V lookup: CDR1 SEHNR, CDR2 FQNEAQ (reference sequence). The CDR3 is 14 amino acids. With V trimmed by 8 bases and J by 6 bases, 12 bases remained unmatched.

This chain links TRBV10-2 with TRBJ2-1; the match to TRBD2 covers 8 bases. The CDR3 contains 16 residues. In germline, CDR1 is WSHSY, CDR2 SAAADI. V shed 2 bases, J shed 7 bases, and the junction held 10 bases outside the gene matches. CDR3 amino acids: CASSEALAVPLNEQFF. The CDR3 DNA is TGCGCCAGCAGTGAGGCACTAGCGGTCCCCTTGAATGAGCAGTTCTTC.

This clone was seen just once. The gene calls are TRBV30 and TRBJ1-2; D is ambiguous. The CDR3 extends over 15 amino acids. The V gene lost 2 bases and the J gene lost 2 bases, with 15 bases spanning the gap. Germline-derived CDR1 and CDR2 are GTSNPN and SVGIG (reference sequence). The CDR3 protein is CAWSRRPTGNYGYTF. The CDR3, as DNA: TGTGCCTGGAGTCGAAGACCTACCGGGAACTATGGCTACACCTTC.

The chain is built from TRBV4-1 and TRBJ1-4; the D gene is possibly TRBD1 (6 bases). CDR1 and CDR2 from the germline V gene are MGHRA and YSYEKL. This CDR3 has 15 amino acids. V was shortened by 6 bases and J by 8 bases, with 19 bases between the two germline ends. CDR3 region: CASRRVGTSDEKLFF. CDR3 DNA sequence: TGCGCCAGCAGACGAGTCGGGACAAGTGACGAAAAACTGTTTTTT.

This clone was observed a single time. The rearrangement links TRBV18 to TRBJ2-3, with 8 bases that match TRBD2. The CDR3 has 17 residues. The germline V gene has CDR1 KGHSH and CDR2 LQKENI. J lost 2 bases, V lost 5 bases, and 12 bases had no gene match. CDR3 in DNA: TGTGCCAGCTCAATACGACTAGCGCGAACGTACACAGATACGCAGTATTTT. Its protein is CASSIRLARTYTDTQYF.

The CDR3 DNA follows: TGTGCCAGCAGTTTGTGGGGGCGCGGAATAAATTCACCCCTCCACTTT. It is translated as CASSLWGRGINSPLHF. This chain links TRBV28 with TRBJ1-6; D is perhaps TRBD1 (6 bases). The CDR3 totals 16 residues. Germline CDR1 is MDHEN and CDR2 is SYDVKM. V was pared by 3 bases and J by 7 bases, with 16 bases between.

The chain links TRBV3-1 (or the pseudogene TRBV3-2) to TRBJ1-5; D may be TRBD1 (5 bases). V was cut by 8 bases and J by 6 bases, with 14 bases left in between. This CDR3 is 13 amino acids long. In germline, CDR1 is LGHDT, CDR2 YNNKEL (reference sequence). The DNA for the CDR3 is TGTGCCAGCTCCCGTGGGGGAGGTCAGCCCCAGCATTTT. Translating gives CASSRGGGQPQHF.

The rearrangement links TRBV3-1 (or the pseudogene TRBV3-2) to TRBJ2-1, with 7 bases that match TRBD1. V trimming: 3 bases; J trimming: 2 bases; junction bases outside the gene matches: 13. There are 18 residues in the CDR3. Germline V CDR1 and CDR2: LGHDT, YNNKEL (reference sequence). The CDR3 is CASSHRNLYRGPYNEQFF. CDR3 bases: TGTGCCAGCAGCCACCGGAACTTATACAGGGGCCCCTACAATGAGCAGTTCTTC.

The V call is TRBV6-4, the J call TRBJ2-1, with unresolved D. V shed 5 bases and J shed 0 bases, with 11 bases lying between them. Germline V gene data show CDR1 as MRHNA and CDR2 as SNTAGT. The CDR3 is 15 amino acids. The CDR3 loop is CASSQDESSYNEQFF. CDR3 bases: TGTGCCAGCAGTCAGGATGAAAGCTCCTACAATGAGCAGTTCTTC.

CDR3 protein: CASSQQPRGFEQYF. The CDR3 nucleotides are TGCGCCAGCAGCCAGCAACCCCGAGGGTTCGAGCAGTACTTC. The chain joins TRBV4-1 to TRBJ2-7; possible D gene TRBD2, 5 bases. Trimming left V 3 bases short and J 6 bases short, with 15 bases between. The CDR3 length is 14 residues. Germline V gene data show CDR1 as MGHRA and CDR2 as YSYEKL.

The V gene is TRBV7-6, the J gene TRBJ1-4; TRBD1 might be the D (5 bases). The CDR3 is 13 residues long. CDR1 and CDR2 from the germline V gene are SGHVS and FNYEAQ. Trimming left V 2 bases short and J 7 bases short, with 8 bases between. The CDR3 region is CASSLIQGEKLFF. In DNA, the CDR3 is TGTGCCAGCAGCTTAATCCAGGGTGAAAAACTGTTTTTT.

This clone showed up just a few times. The chain uses TRBV4-1 and TRBJ1-5; 7 bases match TRBD1. Per germline, CDR1 MGHRA and CDR2 YSYEKL. V lost 2 bases, J lost 6 bases, and 4 bases stayed unmatched. This CDR3 contains 14 residues. DNA of the CDR3: TGCGCCAGCAGCCAAACAGGGGCTCTTCAGCCCCAGCATTTT. Protein product: CASSQTGALQPQHF.

The CDR3 loop is CAISESEGDSYEQYF. The CDR3 bases are TGTGCCATCAGTGAGTCGGAGGGAGATTCATACGAGCAGTACTTC. The gene calls are TRBV10-3 and TRBJ2-7, with D maybe TRBD2 (6 bases). V shed 0 bases and J shed 4 bases, with 13 bases lying between them. CDR1 and CDR2 (germline): ENHRY, SYGVKD. This CDR3 comprises 15 residues.

The CDR3 is CASSREVSGANVLTF. CDR3 coding DNA: TGCGCCAGCAGCCGCGAAGTCTCTGGGGCCAACGTCCTGACTTTC. The V call is TRBV4-3, the J call TRBJ2-6; D is unclear. Germline V CDR1 and CDR2: LGHNA, YSLEER. CDR3 length equals 15 residues. V was cut by 4 bases and J by 0 bases, with 7 bases left in between.

The chain couples TRBV7-9 to TRBJ1-3; tentative D call: TRBD1 (5 bases). Germline loops: CDR1 SEHNR, CDR2 FQNEAQ (reference sequence). The CDR3 spans 15 residues. V was pared by 5 bases and J by 0 bases, with 11 bases between. CDR3 sequence: CASSPGRISGNTIYF. CDR3 DNA sequence: TGTGCCAGCAGCCCAGGGCGGATCTCTGGAAACACCATATATTTT.

The chain links TRBV10-3 to TRBJ2-3; 8 nucleotides match TRBD2. CDR1 is ENHRY, CDR2 SYGVKD, per germline. The CDR3 contains 15 residues. J gave up 0 bases and V 8 bases, and 7 bases lay outside the gene matches. Written as DNA, the CDR3 is TGTGCCATCCGGGGGGGGGATTCTAGCACAGATACGCAGTATTTT. Protein sequence: CAIRGGDSSTDTQYF.

The genes are TRBV15 and TRBJ1-1; D is ambiguous. The ends were cut back, 4 bases at V and 11 bases at J, with 14 bases in the middle. CDR1 and CDR2 (germline): LNHNV, YYDKDF (reference sequence). The CDR3 covers 12 residues. CDR3 in DNA: TGTGCCACCAGCAACGAGGGCCTTCGGGCTTTCTTT. Protein: CATSNEGLRAFF.

The genes are TRBV10-3 and TRBJ1-3; TRBD1 agrees at 7 bases. Trimming removed 10 bases from V and 0 bases from J; junction bases left unmatched: 6. CDR3 length: 14 amino acids. Germline V gives CDR1 ENHRY, CDR2 SYGVKD. The CDR3 bases are TGTGCCACCGGAACAGGGGCCTCTGGAAACACCATATATTTT. Translated: CATGTGASGNTIYF.

The gene calls are TRBV15 and TRBJ1-3, with TRBD1 matching over 7 bases. Germline assignment: CDR1 LNHNV and CDR2 YYDKDF (reference sequence). The CDR3 runs to 16 residues. The ends lost 6 bases at V and 1 base at J; junction bases unmatched: 9. The CDR3 coding sequence is TGTGCCACCAGAGATTACAGGGGAGGTTCTGGAAACACCATATATTTT. Its protein product is CATRDYRGGSGNTIYF.

This clone was counted once. The V and J genes are TRBV11-2 and TRBJ2-7; the match to TRBD1 covers 7 bases. Looked up from germline, CDR1 is SGHAT and CDR2 is FQNNGV. V was pared by 7 bases and J by 3 bases, with 6 bases of the junction left unmatched. This CDR3 is 13 amino acids long. The CDR3 region has the DNA TGTGCCAGCACCCCCGACAGGGTCTACGAGCAGTACTTC. Amino acids: CASTPDRVYEQYF.

The chain uses TRBV7-3 and TRBJ2-6; 9 bases fit TRBD1. The CDR3 length is 15 residues. Germline V gene data show CDR1 as SGHTA and CDR2 as FQGTGA. J was trimmed by 6 bases and V by 7 bases; bases with no gene match: 7. The DNA of the CDR3 is TGTGCCAGCAACTTCGGGACAGGGAAGGCCAACGTCCTGACTTTC. It specifies CASNFGTGKANVLTF. The entire variable domain, with the rest obtained from reference TRBV7-3 and TRBJ2-6, is as follows: GAGVSQTPSNKVTEKGKYVELRCDPISGHTALYWYRQSLGQGPEFLIYFQGTGAADDSGLPNDRFFAVRPEGSVSTLKIQRTERGDSAVYLCASNFGTGKANVLTFGAGSRLTVL.

The chain employs TRBV7-8 and TRBJ2-5, with D possibly being TRBD2 (6 bases). V was cut by 6 bases and J by 1 base, with 9 bases left in between. From germline, CDR1 is SGHVS and CDR2 FQNEAQ. This CDR3 contains 13 residues. This CDR3 is CASRGGLQETQYF. The CDR3, as DNA: TGTGCCAGCAGGGGGGGACTCCAAGAGACCCAGTACTTC. The whole variable domain, filled in from reference TRBV7-8 and TRBJ2-5, reads GAGVSQSPRYKVAKRGQDVALRCDPISGHVSLFWYQQALGQGPEFLTYFQNEAQLDKSGLPSDRFFAERPEGSVSTLKIQRTQQEDSAVYLCASRGGLQETQYFGPGTRLLVL.

The V and J genes are TRBV9 and TRBJ2-1, with TRBD2 matching 16 bases. Trimming removed 0 bases from V and 5 bases from J; junction bases left unmatched: 5. The CDR3 extends over 18 amino acids. Germline assignment: CDR1 SGDLS and CDR2 YYNGEE. CDR3 residues: CASSVAGLAGGPDNEQFF. In nucleotides, the CDR3 is TGTGCCAGCAGCGTAGCGGGACTAGCGGGGGGGCCGGACAATGAGCAGTTCTTC.

The V and J genes are TRBV5-8 and TRBJ2-4, with 7 bases lining up with TRBD1. V dropped 1 base and J dropped 7; count of bases not matched to a gene: 5. Germline values: CDR1 SGHTS, CDR2 YDEGEE. This CDR3 spans 14 amino acids. The CDR3 nucleotides read TGTGCCAGCAGCTTGAAAGGGGGCGCGAACATTCAGTACTTC. Its translation is CASSLKGGANIQYF.

The V call is TRBV6-2 or TRBV6-3, the J call TRBJ1-5, with D possibly TRBD1 on 5 matching bases. This CDR3 has 16 residues. Germline values: CDR1 MNHEY, CDR2 SVGEGT. Trimming pared 6 bases from V and 0 bases from J, leaving 15 bases between. CDR3 loop: CASSVGQGYSNQPQHF. The CDR3 coding sequence is TGTGCCAGCAGCGTCGGTCAGGGATATAGCAATCAGCCCCAGCATTTT.